The 26 T cell receptor beta chains below come from one sample, sequenced in a study of blood T cell repertoires in COVID-19. Here immunoSEQ multiplex PCR was the method, and the copy in TCRdb shows in-frame clones only, minus some. The table lists fewer than 200,000 clones, under 90% of them singletons. The sequencing input was PBMCs or T cells enriched from blood (not recorded which). The receptors come from a man in his fifties who had recovered from COVID-19.

The chain links TRBV14 to TRBJ2-5; 7 nucleotides agree with TRBD1. Germline assignment: CDR1 SGHDN and CDR2 FVKESK. The V and J ends lost 3 bases and 5 bases, in that order; junction bases with no gene match: 12. This CDR3 is built from 16 residues. CDR3 loop: CASSQRTGSGMETQYF. CDR3 nucleotide sequence: TGTGCCAGCAGCCAGAGGACAGGCTCGGGTATGGAGACCCAGTACTTC.

The chain couples TRBV5-1 to TRBJ2-3, with D uncertain. From germline, CDR1 is SGHRS and CDR2 YFSETQ. The length of the CDR3 is 13 residues. V was trimmed by 2 bases and J by 0 bases, leaving 4 bases between them. CDR3 coding DNA: TGCGCCAGCAGCTTACAGAGCACAGATACGCAGTATTTT. Protein product: CASSLQSTDTQYF.

This clone has a count of ten or more. This rearrangement joins TRBV5-1 to TRBJ2-1, with 14 bases matching TRBD2. The CDR3 covers 17 residues. Germline CDR1 is SGHRS and CDR2 is YFSETQ. Unmatched junction bases numbered 9, after V lost 5 bases and J lost 5 bases. The chain's CDR3 is CASSLGTSGGYDNEQFF. The CDR3 DNA reads TGCGCCAGCAGTCTGGGGACTAGCGGGGGTTATGACAATGAGCAGTTCTTC.

The chain couples TRBV7-6 to TRBJ2-3; 9 bases are a match to TRBD1. This CDR3 region has 17 residues. The V gene end was trimmed by 1 base and the J gene end by 6 bases; junction bases not matched to a gene: 11. Germline V gene data show CDR1 as SGHVS and CDR2 as FNYEAQ. Written as DNA, the CDR3 is TGTGCCAGCAGCTTAGGGGCGGGACAGGGACACGCCGATACGCAGTATTTT. This translates into CASSLGAGQGHADTQYF. The variable domain in full, with the rest retrieved from reference TRBV7-6 and TRBJ2-3, is GAGVSQSPRYKVTKRGQDVALRCDPISGHVSLYWYRQALGQGPEFLTYFNYEAQQDKSGLPNDRFSAERPEGSISTLTIQRTEQRDSAMYRCASSLGAGQGHADTQYFGPGTRLTVL.

V and J are TRBV29-1 and TRBJ1-1; TRBD1 agrees at 9 bases. CDR1 and CDR2 from the germline V gene are SQVTM and ANQGSEA. After removal of 7 bases from V and 0 bases from J, the junction contained 3 bases not matched to a gene. There are 13 residues in the CDR3. CDR3 in amino acids: CSAGTGMNTEAFF. The CDR3 DNA sequence: TGCAGCGCCGGGACAGGGATGAACACTGAAGCTTTCTTT.

The chain carries TRBV3-1 (or the pseudogene TRBV3-2) and TRBJ2-5; maybe TRBD1 (6 bases). The germline V gene has CDR1 LGHDT and CDR2 YNNKEL (reference sequence). Trimming removed 4 bases from V and 2 bases from J, with 11 bases in between. The length of the CDR3 is 14 residues. Here the CDR3 DNA reads TGTGCCAGCAGCCGCCGGACAGTACAAGAGACCCAGTACTTC. This codes for CASSRRTVQETQYF.

V and J are TRBV2 and TRBJ2-7, with 13 positions matching TRBD2. Germline V gives CDR1 SNHLY, CDR2 FYNNEI. The CDR3 has 14 residues. V shed 6 bases, J shed 4 bases, and the junction held 3 bases outside the gene matches. CDR3 amino acids: CASRLAGGQYEQYF. The CDR3 nucleotides read TGTGCCAGCAGACTAGCGGGGGGGCAATACGAGCAGTACTTC.

CDR3 loop: CASSQPWRGGSNQPQHF. CDR3 in DNA: TGCGCCAGCAGCCAACCTTGGCGGGGCGGGAGCAATCAGCCCCAGCATTTT. The chain recombines TRBV4-1 with TRBJ1-5; D may be TRBD1 (5 bases). The germline CDR1 and CDR2 sequences are MGHRA and YSYEKL. The V and J ends lost 2 bases and 1 base respectively, with 15 bases between them. There are 17 residues in the CDR3.

The rearrangement uses TRBV12-3 or TRBV12-4 and TRBJ1-3, with D possibly being TRBD1 (5 bases). Trimming shortened V by 6 bases and J by 7 bases, and 10 bases separated the two germline ends. The CDR3 spans 12 residues. The CDR3 protein is CASSRAGNTIYF. CDR3 sequence (DNA): TGTGCCAGCAGCCGGGCAGGGAACACCATATATTTT.

V is TRBV11-3 and J is TRBJ2-5; 8 positions match TRBD1. The germline V gene has CDR1 SGHNT and CDR2 YENEEA. This CDR3 has 16 residues. V was pared by 1 base and J by 7 bases, with 11 bases of the junction left unmatched. The CDR3 DNA follows: TGTGCCAGCAGCTTAGTGGTGGCAGGGGGCTCCGGGACCCAGTACTTC. Amino acid sequence: CASSLVVAGGSGTQYF.

V is TRBV9 and J is TRBJ1-1; TRBD1 is a possible D gene (5 bases). V was shortened by 5 bases and J by 3 bases, with 11 bases between the two germline ends. The CDR3 contains 13 residues. Looked up from germline, CDR1 is SGDLS and CDR2 is YYNGEE. CDR3 residues: CASSTDTYTEAFF. As DNA, the CDR3 is TGTGCCAGCAGTACGGACACCTACACTGAAGCTTTCTTT.

This chain uses TRBV3-1 (or the pseudogene TRBV3-2) with TRBJ2-3; 15 nucleotides line up with TRBD2. This CDR3 contains 19 residues. CDR1 is LGHDT and CDR2 is YNNKEL in the germline V gene (reference sequence). V lost 0 bases and J lost 3; bases outside the gene matches: 7. Written as DNA, the CDR3 is TGTGCCAGCAGCCAAGAATCCGGACTAGCGGGGGGGCCAACAGATACGCAGTATTTT. Its translation is CASSQESGLAGGPTDTQYF.

In its sample, this clone was seen a few times. The chain recombines TRBV5-1 with TRBJ1-1; maybe TRBD1 (6 bases). CDR1 is SGHRS and CDR2 is YFSETQ in the germline V gene. The germline V and J ends were trimmed by 2 bases and 1 base, with 9 bases remaining between them. The CDR3 runs 14 residues. CDR3 in DNA: TGCGCCAGCAGCTTTACGACAGGGAACACTGAAGCTTTCTTT. It translates to CASSFTTGNTEAFF.

The chain combines TRBV21-1 with TRBJ1-4; TRBD1 is the table's D call, not checked against the DNA. TRBV21-1 is classified as a pseudogene. The CDR3 extends over 14 amino acids. The CDR3 nucleotides are TGTGCCAGCAGCAAAGGGCAGGGATATGAAAAACTGTTTTTT. Its translation: CASSKGQGYEKLFF.

The chain carries TRBV7-2 and TRBJ2-5, with 9 bases that match TRBD2. V shed 5 bases, J shed 5 bases, and the junction held 6 bases outside the gene matches. The germline V gene encodes CDR1 SGHTA and CDR2 FQGNSA. This CDR3 is 14 amino acids long. In DNA form, the CDR3 reads TGTGCCAGCAGCCCTAGCGGGGTTAGTGAGACCCAGTACTTC. It yields the protein CASSPSGVSETQYF.

J is TRBJ2-7 and V is TRBV4-1; TRBD2 might be the D (5 bases). The germline gives CDR1 MGHRA, CDR2 YSYEKL. V lost 4 bases, J lost 0 bases, and 16 bases lay in between. CDR3 length: 16 residues. This CDR3 is CASSPRGAAISYEQYF. DNA of the CDR3: TGCGCCAGCAGCCCCCGGGGAGCGGCAATCTCCTACGAGCAGTACTTC.

The chain recombines TRBV2 with TRBJ2-1, with D perhaps matching TRBD2 (7 bases). Trimming left V 8 bases short and J 6 bases short, with 23 bases between. This CDR3 comprises 16 residues. Germline-derived CDR1 and CDR2 are SNHLY and FYNNEI. Here the CDR3 reads CASLKRGGGARNEQFF. In nucleotides, the CDR3 is TGTGCCAGCCTCAAGCGAGGTGGGGGGGCCCGCAATGAGCAGTTCTTC.

The CDR3 region has the DNA TGTGCCAGCAGAGACAGGGAAAATTCACCCCTCCACTTT. It encodes CASRDRENSPLHF. The chain couples TRBV2 to TRBJ1-6; 7 nucleotides line up with TRBD1. The CDR3 length is 13 residues. Germline CDR1 is SNHLY and CDR2 is FYNNEI. The V and J ends lost 6 bases and 7 bases, in that order; junction bases with no gene match: 3.

This clone showed up just once. The V and J genes are TRBV19 and TRBJ1-4; D may be TRBD1 (6 bases). The V and J ends lost 4 bases and 4 bases respectively, with 10 bases between them. Germline assignment: CDR1 LNHDA and CDR2 SQIVND (reference sequence). This CDR3 is built from 14 residues. CDR3: CASSTGQNNEKLFF. Here the CDR3 DNA reads TGTGCCAGTAGTACCGGACAGAATAATGAAAAACTGTTTTTT.

The rearrangement uses TRBV2 and TRBJ1-5; the D gene is possibly TRBD1 (5 bases). The CDR3 has 15 amino acids. V was cut by 5 bases and J by 5 bases, with 16 bases left in between. Germline CDR1 SNHLY, CDR2 FYNNEI. The CDR3 sequence: CASSWDSITDQPQHF. The CDR3 DNA sequence: TGTGCCAGCAGTTGGGACTCGATAACCGATCAGCCCCAGCATTTT.

The chain uses TRBV18 and TRBJ2-1; TRBD2 agrees at 10 bases. The CDR3 spans 16 residues. CDR1 and CDR2 (germline): KGHSH, LQKENI. After removal of 0 bases from V and 9 bases from J, the junction contained 8 bases not matched to a gene. The CDR3 DNA reads as TGTGCCAGCTCACCACCCCGGAGCGGGGGGGCCGCTGAGCAGTTCTTC. Residues: CASSPPRSGGAAEQFF.

The CDR3 loop is CASGLLREQFF. CDR3 nucleotide sequence: TGTGCTAGTGGTTTATTACGGGAGCAGTTCTTC. The V call is TRBV12-5, the J call TRBJ2-1; D unresolved. Germline V gene lookup returns CDR1 LGHNT and CDR2 FRNRAP. The CDR3 is 11 residues long. V was cut by 3 bases and J by 10 bases, with 7 bases left in between.

The chain links TRBV2 to TRBJ2-7; no clear D gene. This CDR3 is 13 amino acids long. Germline lookup yields CDR1 SNHLY and CDR2 FYNNEI. V was clipped by 7 bases and J by 2 bases, with 12 bases between them. The CDR3 DNA is TGTGCCAGCACCAAGGAACAGACCTACGAGCAGTACTTC. It specifies CASTKEQTYEQYF.

CDR3 sequence reads: CASSSTLQGPGQPQHF. CDR3 coding DNA: TGTGCCAGCAGTTCGACCCTCCAGGGGCCCGGTCAGCCCCAGCATTTT. V usage is TRBV6-2 or TRBV6-3 and J usage is TRBJ1-5; the D gene is possibly TRBD1 (6 bases). The CDR3 length is 16 residues. V was pared by 4 bases and J by 6 bases, with 19 bases between. Germline lookup yields CDR1 MNHEY and CDR2 SVGEGT.

The chain links TRBV19 to TRBJ2-7, with 13 bases identical to TRBD2. The CDR3 contains 14 residues. In germline, CDR1 is LNHDA, CDR2 SQIVND (reference sequence). Germline trimming cut 4 bases from V and 6 bases from J; bases unmatched to any gene: 3. The CDR3 protein is CASSRTSGGAEQYF. The CDR3 region has the DNA TGTGCCAGTAGTAGAACTAGCGGGGGGGCCGAGCAGTACTTC. The variable domain in full, completed from reference TRBV19 and TRBJ2-7, reads DGGITQSPKYLFRKEGQNVTLSCEQNLNHDAMYWYRQDPGQGLRLIYYSQIVNDFQKGDIAEGYSVSREKKESFPLTVTSAQKNPTAFYLCASSRTSGGAEQYFGPGTRLTVT.

The chain links TRBV19 to TRBJ1-4, with D perhaps TRBD1 (6 bases). The CDR3 runs to 18 residues. Trimming stripped 0 bases from V and 5 bases from J, with 19 bases between. In germline, CDR1 is LNHDA, CDR2 SQIVND (reference sequence). The CDR3 sequence: CASSIEGASFAGNEKLFF. CDR3 nucleotides: TGTGCCAGTAGTATAGAGGGGGCGTCTTTCGCTGGAAATGAAAAACTGTTTTTT. The full variable domain, completed using reference TRBV19 and TRBJ1-4, is DGGITQSPKYLFRKEGQNVTLSCEQNLNHDAMYWYRQDPGQGLRLIYYSQIVNDFQKGDIAEGYSVSREKKESFPLTVTSAQKNPTAFYLCASSIEGASFAGNEKLFFGSGTQLSVL.